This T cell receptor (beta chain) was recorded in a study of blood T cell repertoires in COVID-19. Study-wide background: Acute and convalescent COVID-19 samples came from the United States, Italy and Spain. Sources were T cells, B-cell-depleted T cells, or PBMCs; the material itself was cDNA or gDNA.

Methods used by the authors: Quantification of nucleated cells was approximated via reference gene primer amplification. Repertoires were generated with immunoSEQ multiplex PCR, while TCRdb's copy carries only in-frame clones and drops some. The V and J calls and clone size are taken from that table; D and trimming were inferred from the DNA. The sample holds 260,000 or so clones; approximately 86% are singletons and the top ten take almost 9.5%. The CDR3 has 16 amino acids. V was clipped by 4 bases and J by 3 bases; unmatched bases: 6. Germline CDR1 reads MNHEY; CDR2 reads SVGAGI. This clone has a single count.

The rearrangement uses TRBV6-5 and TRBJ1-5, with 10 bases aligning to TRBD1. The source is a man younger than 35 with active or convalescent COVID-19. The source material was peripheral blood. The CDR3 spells CASSSPGQGFNQPQHF. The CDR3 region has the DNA TGTGCCAGCAGTTCCCCGGGACAGGGGTTCAATCAGCCCCAGCATTTT.